This T cell receptor beta chain was retrieved from a study of T cells in Graves' hyperthyroidism and ophthalmopathy. The study, taken as a whole, reports: The model foresaw ophthalmopathy a median approximately 6.3 months prior to onset. A model using 13 V-J features told ophthalmopathy apart from stable hyperthyroidism.

Stable disease denoted Graves' hyperthyroidism without ophthalmopathy progression within 18 months. What was amplified from RNA transcripts were TCR beta CDR3 regions. TCR CDR3 regions were first amplified by RT-PCR with HTBI primers. MiXCR was run by TCRdb on the multiplex PCR reads, yielding one entry per CDR3 protein. Of more than 450,000 distinct CDR3 sequences in the sample, approximately 14% were seen once. For this clonotype: Antigen unknown.

Sequencing was performed on blood. This clonotype was obtained from a woman in her 40s with Graves' hyperthyroidism.

The CDR3 sequence: CASSYFNLLGSVETQYF. CDR3 in DNA: TGTGCCAGCAGTTACTTTAACCTCCTCGGGTCAGTAGAGACCCAGTACTTC. The rearrangement uses TRBV6-2 or TRBV6-3 and TRBJ2-5; D uncertain. The germline CDR1 and CDR2 sequences are MNHEY and SVGEGT. The CDR3 runs 17 residues. V lost 1 base to trimming and J lost 4 bases, with 19 bases between them.